Listed below are T cell receptor beta chains from one sample, sequenced in a study of cytomegalovirus exposure and HLA in healthy donors. Data came from immunoSEQ multiplex PCR; TCRdb stores just in-frame clones and leaves some out. The table shows roughly 120,000 clones, with around three quarters occurring only once. Source material: PBMCs. The receptors were gathered from a man aged 25-45 years in good health and CMV-seronegative. Each CDR3 is given with its conserved first and last residue. The order of the fields is J gene, clone size, CDR3 length, D gene, V gene, CDR3 DNA, CDR3 protein. D genes are given only for firm matches. Clone sizes are given selectively: once, few, many, or a class where the clone is expanded.

j_call: TRBJ2-7; clone_size: .; cdr3_length: 12; d_call: .; v_call: TRBV7-9; cdr3_nt: TGTGCCAGCAGGGCAGGGGCTGGGGAGCAGTACTTC; cdr3_aa: CASRAGAGEQYF
j_call: TRBJ2-7; clone_size: .; cdr3_length: 13; d_call: .; v_call: TRBV6-5; cdr3_nt: TGTGCCAGCAGTTACAGGGAGTTCGACGAGCAGTACTTC; cdr3_aa: CASSYREFDEQYF
j_call: TRBJ2-7; clone_size: few; cdr3_length: 15; d_call: .; v_call: TRBV19; cdr3_nt: TGTGCCAGTAGTATGCGATCAACCACCCACTACGAGCAGTACTTC; cdr3_aa: CASSMRSTTHYEQYF
j_call: TRBJ2-3; clone_size: .; cdr3_length: 18; d_call: TRBD2; v_call: TRBV4-1; cdr3_nt: TGCGCCAGCAGCCACCCCACCAATGCGCGGGGGGAGGCAGATACGCAGTATTTT; cdr3_aa: CASSHPTNARGEADTQYF
j_call: TRBJ1-1; clone_size: .; cdr3_length: 16; d_call: .; v_call: TRBV28; cdr3_nt: TGTGCCAGCAGTTTAATGGACAGCTATCAGAACACTGAAGCTTTCTTT; cdr3_aa: CASSLMDSYQNTEAFF
j_call: TRBJ1-6; clone_size: .; cdr3_length: 14; d_call: TRBD1; v_call: TRBV6-5; cdr3_nt: TGTGCCAGCACCAGGACAGGCTCTAATTCACCCCTCCACTTT; cdr3_aa: CASTRTGSNSPLHF
j_call: TRBJ1-5; clone_size: .; cdr3_length: 15; d_call: TRBD1; v_call: TRBV6-5; cdr3_nt: TGTGCCAGCAGTGGGACAGGTAATAGCAATCAGCCCCAGCATTTT; cdr3_aa: CASSGTGNSNQPQHF
j_call: TRBJ2-1; clone_size: .; cdr3_length: 13; d_call: TRBD2; v_call: TRBV29-1; cdr3_nt: TGCAGCGTTGTCCTAGCGGGAGTCGATGAGCAGTTCTTC; cdr3_aa: CSVVLAGVDEQFF
j_call: TRBJ2-7; clone_size: .; cdr3_length: 15; d_call: .; v_call: TRBV5-5; cdr3_nt: TGTGCCAGCAGCTTGGGTTGGACAGAAATTTACGAGCAGTACTTC; cdr3_aa: CASSLGWTEIYEQYF
j_call: TRBJ2-3; clone_size: .; cdr3_length: 16; d_call: .; v_call: TRBV7-3; cdr3_nt: TGTGCCAGCAGCTTATGGGGTGGGCAGGGGCCAGATACGCAGTATTTT; cdr3_aa: CASSLWGGQGPDTQYF
j_call: TRBJ2-2; clone_size: .; cdr3_length: 16; d_call: TRBD2; v_call: TRBV13; cdr3_nt: TGTGCCAGCAGCCCCTTAGCGGGGCCGAACACCGGGGAGCTGTTTTTT; cdr3_aa: CASSPLAGPNTGELFF
j_call: TRBJ2-2; clone_size: .; cdr3_length: 18; d_call: TRBD2; v_call: TRBV4-3; cdr3_nt: TGCGCCAGCAGCCAAGATCGACTAGCGGGAGTTTGGACCGGGGAGCTGTTTTTT; cdr3_aa: CASSQDRLAGVWTGELFF
j_call: TRBJ1-1; clone_size: .; cdr3_length: 13; d_call: TRBD1; v_call: TRBV29-1; cdr3_nt: TGCAGCGTAGACGGACAGGGAGGAACTGAAGCTTTCTTT; cdr3_aa: CSVDGQGGTEAFF
j_call: TRBJ1-1; clone_size: once; cdr3_length: 12; d_call: .; v_call: TRBV5-6; cdr3_nt: TGTGCCAGCAGCTTGGCCCGGTGGGAAGCTTTCTTT; cdr3_aa: CASSLARWEAFF
j_call: TRBJ1-2; clone_size: .; cdr3_length: 13; d_call: .; v_call: TRBV28; cdr3_nt: TGTGCCAGCAGTTTTAGCTCCAGCTATGGCTACACCTTC; cdr3_aa: CASSFSSSYGYTF
j_call: TRBJ1-4; clone_size: .; cdr3_length: 14; d_call: .; v_call: TRBV4-3; cdr3_nt: TGCGCCAGCAGCCAAGAGGGGGGTGGGGAAAAACTGTTTTTT; cdr3_aa: CASSQEGGGEKLFF
j_call: TRBJ2-7; clone_size: .; cdr3_length: 13; d_call: .; v_call: TRBV9; cdr3_nt: TGTGCCAGCAGCCAAGGACAATCCTACGAGCAGTACTTC; cdr3_aa: CASSQGQSYEQYF
j_call: TRBJ1-1; clone_size: .; cdr3_length: 17; d_call: TRBD1; v_call: TRBV28; cdr3_nt: TGTGCCAGCAGTTTACCCATCCGGGACAGGGGAGGGACTGAAGCTTTCTTT; cdr3_aa: CASSLPIRDRGGTEAFF
j_call: TRBJ1-1; clone_size: .; cdr3_length: 15; d_call: TRBD1; v_call: TRBV19; cdr3_nt: TGTGCCAGTAGTGCCGGACAGGGCCTGAACACTGAAGCTTTCTTT; cdr3_aa: CASSAGQGLNTEAFF
j_call: TRBJ1-4; clone_size: .; cdr3_length: 15; d_call: TRBD1; v_call: TRBV4-1; cdr3_nt: TGCGCCAGCAGCCGGACAGGGGATACTAATGAAAAACTGTTTTTT; cdr3_aa: CASSRTGDTNEKLFF
j_call: TRBJ2-7; clone_size: .; cdr3_length: 15; d_call: .; v_call: TRBV18; cdr3_nt: TGTGCCAGCTCACCGGATGGCAGGGACTCCTACGAGCAGTACTTC; cdr3_aa: CASSPDGRDSYEQYF
j_call: TRBJ2-2; clone_size: .; cdr3_length: 21; d_call: TRBD1; v_call: TRBV9; cdr3_nt: TGTGCCAGCAGCCCGCGAATAGGGACAGGGAATATTGGCCTGAACACCGGGGAGCTGTTTTTT; cdr3_aa: CASSPRIGTGNIGLNTGELFF
j_call: TRBJ2-7; clone_size: .; cdr3_length: 14; d_call: TRBD1; v_call: TRBV6-5; cdr3_nt: TGTGCCAGCAGTTATGGGACAGGGGCCTACGAGCAGTACTTC; cdr3_aa: CASSYGTGAYEQYF